A selection of T cell receptor beta chains follows, all from one sample in a study of blood T cell repertoires in COVID-19. Produced via immunoSEQ multiplex PCR; TCRdb's table is partial and in-frame only. The sample carries 150,000 or so clones, about four fifths recorded once. What was sequenced was peripheral blood. These receptors all stem from a human donor with acute or convalescent COVID-19. The donor label of this sample is uncertain. CDR3s include the opening cysteine and the closing phenylalanine or tryptophan. D genes are given only for firm matches. Part of the rows lack a size; the others show once, few, many or a class for expanded clones.

cdr3_nt cdr3_aa d_call j_call v_call clone_size
TGTGCCAGCAGCAAAGCACAGGATTCCATTCTGGGGCAGTACTTC CASSKAQDSILGQYF . TRBJ2-7 TRBV6-5 .
TGTGCCAGCAGTTTAGCCGGGACAGCGAACTATGGCTACACCTTC CASSLAGTANYGYTF TRBD1 TRBJ1-2 TRBV27 .
TGTGCCTGGAGTAGGGGACTAGCGGGGAGTACAGATACGCAGTATTTT CAWSRGLAGSTDTQYF TRBD2 TRBJ2-3 TRBV30 few
TGTGCCCTGCCAACGGAGGCAGGGGGATTCAAAAACATTCAGTACTTC CALPTEAGGFKNIQYF . TRBJ2-4 TRBV21-1 once
TGTGCCAGCAGCTCACGACTGCCTACTTCAAATTCACCCCTCCACTTT CASSSRLPTSNSPLHF . TRBJ1-6 TRBV11-2 .
TGCGCCAGCAGCTTTCAGGATGTTGGCTACACCTTC CASSFQDVGYTF . TRBJ1-2 TRBV5-1 many
TGTGCTAGTGGTTTGGTAAGTGGGGGCGCAGGCTCCTACGAGCAGTACTTC CASGLVSGGAGSYEQYF . TRBJ2-7 TRBV12-5 .
TGTGCCAGCAGCCGCAGTGGACAGTTTGAAGCTTTCTTT CASSRSGQFEAFF . TRBJ1-1 TRBV3-1/TRBV3-2 once
TGTGCCAGCAGCTTAAAAACCACAGGGGGCAGGCGGGAGACCCAGTACTTC CASSLKTTGGRRETQYF TRBD1 TRBJ2-5 TRBV5-4 .
TGTGCCAGTAGTCAGGGGGGTTTCACAGATACGCAGTATTTT CASSQGGFTDTQYF . TRBJ2-3 TRBV19 .
TGTGCCACTATTCGTGGCGGGGCGCAGAGTAAAGCTTTCTTT CATIRGGAQSKAFF . TRBJ1-1 TRBV6-5 .
TGTGCCAGCAGCTCGATAGACTTCGCCCGGTTAGCAGGCTACACCTTC CASSSIDFARLAGYTF . TRBJ1-2 TRBV11-1 few
TGTGCCAGCGCGCAGGTCCCGAACACTGAAGCTTTCTTT CASAQVPNTEAFF . TRBJ1-1 TRBV3-1/TRBV3-2 .
TGCAGCGTGTGGACGGGGAACTCTGGGGCCAACGTCCTGACTTTC CSVWTGNSGANVLTF . TRBJ2-6 TRBV29-1 .
TGTGCCAGCAGCCCCGACGGGCGGGGAGCCTACAATGAGCAGTTCTTC CASSPDGRGAYNEQFF . TRBJ2-1 TRBV6-2/TRBV6-3 once
TGTGCCAGTAGTCGGGTAGAGAGCTCTGGAAACACCATATATTTT CASSRVESSGNTIYF . TRBJ1-3 TRBV19 .
TGTGCCAGCAGCCCCCAGGGCAGGGGACACACTGAAGCTTTCTTT CASSPQGRGHTEAFF . TRBJ1-1 TRBV9 .
TGTGCCAGCTCAAGACGGGGGGTCTCCTACGAGCAGTACTTC CASSRRGVSYEQYF TRBD2 TRBJ2-7 TRBV6-5 .
TGTGCCAGCAGCTTAGGGGGACAGGGGGCGCTTAACTATGGCTACACCTTC CASSLGGQGALNYGYTF TRBD1 TRBJ1-2 TRBV7-2 .
TGTGCCAGCTCACCCGACAGGAACCCGTTCTTC CASSPDRNPFF . TRBJ2-1 TRBV18 .
TGTGCCAGCAGAAAGGACAGGGTTGAAGCTTTCTTT CASRKDRVEAFF TRBD1 TRBJ1-1 TRBV4-2 once
TGTGCCAGTAAGCGGTACGGGGACTATGGCTACACCTTC CASKRYGDYGYTF . TRBJ1-2 TRBV19 .
TGTGCCGAAGGCGGAACAGAGGGCCTCTATGGCTACACCTTC CAEGGTEGLYGYTF . TRBJ1-2 TRBV6-5 .
TGCGCCAGCAGTCAATACACCGAAACCGGACAGGTCTTC CASSQYTETGQVF TRBD1 TRBJ2-7 TRBV23-1 once
TGCGCCAGCAGCCAATTATACAGGCCTCCCTCTGGAAACACCATATATTTT CASSQLYRPPSGNTIYF . TRBJ1-3 TRBV4-1 .
TGTGCCAGCAGGATTACAGGGGGCGTGAGCAATCAGCCCCAGCATTTT CASRITGGVSNQPQHF TRBD1 TRBJ1-5 TRBV2 .
TGTGCCAGCAGTACAACTAGCGGGCGTTACAATGAGCAGTTCTTC CASSTTSGRYNEQFF TRBD2 TRBJ2-1 TRBV27 .
TGTGCCAGCAGTTTATTGTACGGGGGGGCCTATGGCTACACCTTC CASSLLYGGAYGYTF . TRBJ1-2 TRBV27 .
TGTGCCAGCAGCCACTCCCAAGAGACCCAGTACTTC CASSHSQETQYF . TRBJ2-5 TRBV6-5 once
TGTGCCAGCAGTGAGCAGGGCTCCTATAATTCACCCCTCCACTTT CASSEQGSYNSPLHF . TRBJ1-6 TRBV6-4 .
TGCGCCAGCAGCTTGGGACAGCACGGGGAGCTGTTTTTT CASSLGQHGELFF . TRBJ2-2 TRBV5-1 .
TGTGCCAGTAGTCCCCAGACGCAGGGTGGCAATCAGCCCCAGCATTTT CASSPQTQGGNQPQHF . TRBJ1-5 TRBV19 few